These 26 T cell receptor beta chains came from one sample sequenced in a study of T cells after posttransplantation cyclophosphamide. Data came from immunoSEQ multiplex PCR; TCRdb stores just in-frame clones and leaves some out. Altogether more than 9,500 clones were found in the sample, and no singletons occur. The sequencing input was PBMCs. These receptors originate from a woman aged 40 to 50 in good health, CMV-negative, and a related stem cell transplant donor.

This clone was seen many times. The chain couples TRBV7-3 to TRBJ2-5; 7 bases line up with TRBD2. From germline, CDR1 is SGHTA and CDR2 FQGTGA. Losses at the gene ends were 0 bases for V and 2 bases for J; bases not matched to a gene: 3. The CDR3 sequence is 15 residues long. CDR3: CASSLTGGWQETQYF. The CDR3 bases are TGTGCCAGCAGCTTAACGGGGGGGTGGCAAGAGACCCAGTACTTC.

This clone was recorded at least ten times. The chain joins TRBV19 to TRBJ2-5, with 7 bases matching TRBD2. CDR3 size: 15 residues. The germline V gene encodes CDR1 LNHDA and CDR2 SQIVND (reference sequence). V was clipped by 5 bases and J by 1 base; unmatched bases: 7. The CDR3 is CASSGAGTTQETQYF. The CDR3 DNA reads TGTGCCAGTAGTGGGGCCGGGACTACCCAAGAGACCCAGTACTTC.

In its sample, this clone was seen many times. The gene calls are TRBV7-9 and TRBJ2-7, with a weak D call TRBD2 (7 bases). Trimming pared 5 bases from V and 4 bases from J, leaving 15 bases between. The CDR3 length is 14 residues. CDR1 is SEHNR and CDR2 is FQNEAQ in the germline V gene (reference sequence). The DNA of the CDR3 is TGTGCCAGCAGCCCCGAGGGGGGGCTTTACGAGCAGTACTTC. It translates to CASSPEGGLYEQYF.

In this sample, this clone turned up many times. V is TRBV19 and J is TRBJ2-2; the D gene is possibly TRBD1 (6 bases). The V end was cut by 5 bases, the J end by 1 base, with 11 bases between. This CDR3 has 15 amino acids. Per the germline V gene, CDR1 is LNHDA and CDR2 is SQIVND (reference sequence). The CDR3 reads CASSPGQMNTGELFF. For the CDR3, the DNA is TGTGCCAGTAGTCCCGGACAGATGAACACCGGGGAGCTGTTTTTT.

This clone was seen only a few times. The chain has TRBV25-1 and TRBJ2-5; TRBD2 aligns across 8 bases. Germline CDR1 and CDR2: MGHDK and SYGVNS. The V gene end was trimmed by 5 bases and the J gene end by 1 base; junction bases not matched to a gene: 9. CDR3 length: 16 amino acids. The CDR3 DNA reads TGTGCCAGCAGTCACTGGGTAGCGGGGAGCCAAGAGACCCAGTACTTC. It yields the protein CASSHWVAGSQETQYF.

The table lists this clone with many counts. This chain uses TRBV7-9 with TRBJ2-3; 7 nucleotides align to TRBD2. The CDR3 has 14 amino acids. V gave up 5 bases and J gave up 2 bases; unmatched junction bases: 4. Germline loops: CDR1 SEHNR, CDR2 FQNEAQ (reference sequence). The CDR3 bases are TGTGCCAGCAGCCCGGGGACTATCACAGATACGCAGTATTTT. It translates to CASSPGTITDTQYF.

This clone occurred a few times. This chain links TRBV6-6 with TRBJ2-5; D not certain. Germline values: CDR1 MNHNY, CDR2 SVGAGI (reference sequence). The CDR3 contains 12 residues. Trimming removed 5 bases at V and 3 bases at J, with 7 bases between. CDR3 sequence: CASSPVEETQYF. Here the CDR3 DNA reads TGTGCCAGCAGTCCAGTCGAAGAGACCCAGTACTTC.

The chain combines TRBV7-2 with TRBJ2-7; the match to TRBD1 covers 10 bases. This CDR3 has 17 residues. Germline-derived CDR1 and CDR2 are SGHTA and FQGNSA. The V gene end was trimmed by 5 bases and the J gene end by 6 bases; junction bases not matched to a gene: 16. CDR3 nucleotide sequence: TGTGCCAGCAGCCAACGTCGGACAGGGGGACTTGGACCCGAGCAGTACTTC. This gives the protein CASSQRRTGGLGPEQYF.

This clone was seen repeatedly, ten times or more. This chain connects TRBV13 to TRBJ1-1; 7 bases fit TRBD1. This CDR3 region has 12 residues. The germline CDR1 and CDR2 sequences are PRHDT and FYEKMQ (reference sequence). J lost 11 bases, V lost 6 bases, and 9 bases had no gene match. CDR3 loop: CASSLNQGEAFF. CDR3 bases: TGTGCCAGCAGTTTGAACCAGGGGGAGGCTTTCTTT.

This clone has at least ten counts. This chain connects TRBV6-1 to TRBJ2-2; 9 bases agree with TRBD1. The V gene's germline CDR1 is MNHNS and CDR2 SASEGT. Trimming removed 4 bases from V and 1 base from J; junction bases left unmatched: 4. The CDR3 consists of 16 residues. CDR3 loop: CASSARQGVNTGELFF. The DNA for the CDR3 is TGTGCCAGCAGTGCACGACAGGGGGTGAACACCGGGGAGCTGTTTTTT.

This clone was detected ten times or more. CDR3 sequence (DNA): TGTGCCAGCTCAGCTACCCGGACAGGGGATCAGCCCCAGCATTTT. Its translation: CASSATRTGDQPQHF. The chain recombines TRBV18 with TRBJ1-5; TRBD1 agrees at 9 bases. Trimming cost V 5 bases and J 5 bases; bases outside gene matches: 7. CDR1 is KGHSH, CDR2 LQKENI, per germline. The CDR3 loop spans 15 amino acids.

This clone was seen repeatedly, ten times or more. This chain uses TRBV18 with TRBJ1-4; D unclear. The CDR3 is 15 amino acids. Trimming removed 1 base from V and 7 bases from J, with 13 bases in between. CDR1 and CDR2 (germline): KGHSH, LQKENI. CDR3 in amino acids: CASSPRYLAAEKLFF. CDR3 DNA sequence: TGTGCCAGCTCACCACGTTATCTGGCGGCTGAAAAACTGTTTTTT.

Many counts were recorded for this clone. CDR3 bases: TGTGCCAGCAGTCTAGCGCCGAGCCGCCCCAATGAGCAGTTCTTC. The encoded protein is CASSLAPSRPNEQFF. V is TRBV6-4 and J is TRBJ2-1; TRBD2 might be the D (6 bases). Trimming took 5 bases from V and 6 from J, leaving 17 bases between them. Germline lookup yields CDR1 MRHNA and CDR2 SNTAGT. This CDR3 has 15 residues.

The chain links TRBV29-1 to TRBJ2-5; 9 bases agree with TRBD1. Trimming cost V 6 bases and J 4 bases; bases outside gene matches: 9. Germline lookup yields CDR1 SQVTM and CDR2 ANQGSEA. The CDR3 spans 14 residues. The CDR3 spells CSVDPGQGRETQYF. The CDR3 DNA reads TGCAGCGTGGATCCGGGACAGGGAAGAGAGACCCAGTACTTC.

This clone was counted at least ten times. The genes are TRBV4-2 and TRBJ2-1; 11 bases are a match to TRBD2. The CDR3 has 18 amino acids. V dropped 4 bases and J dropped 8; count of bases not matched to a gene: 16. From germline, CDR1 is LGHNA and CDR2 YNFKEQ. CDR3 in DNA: TGTGCCAGCAGCCCTCTGGTAGGTAGCGGGGGGGCCCTGGATGAGCAGTTCTTC. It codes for CASSPLVGSGGALDEQFF.

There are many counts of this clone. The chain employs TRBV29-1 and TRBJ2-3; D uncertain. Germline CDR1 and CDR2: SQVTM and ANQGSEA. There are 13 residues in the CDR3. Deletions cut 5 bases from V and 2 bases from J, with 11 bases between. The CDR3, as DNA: TGCAGCGTTAAGCCGCGGTTCACAGATACGCAGTATTTT. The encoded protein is CSVKPRFTDTQYF.

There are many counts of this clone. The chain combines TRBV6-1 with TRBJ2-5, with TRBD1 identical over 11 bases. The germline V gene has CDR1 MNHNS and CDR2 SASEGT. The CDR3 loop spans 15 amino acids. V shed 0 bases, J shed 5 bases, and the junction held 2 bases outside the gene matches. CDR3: CASSEAGQGVETQYF. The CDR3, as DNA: TGTGCCAGCAGTGAAGCGGGACAGGGGGTTGAGACCCAGTACTTC.

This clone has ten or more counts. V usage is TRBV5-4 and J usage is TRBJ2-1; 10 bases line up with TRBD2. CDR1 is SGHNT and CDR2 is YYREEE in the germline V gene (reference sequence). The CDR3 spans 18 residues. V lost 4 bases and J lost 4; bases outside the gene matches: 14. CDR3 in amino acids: CASSPGRTAGGSYNEQFF. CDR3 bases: TGTGCCAGCAGCCCGGGAAGGACAGCGGGGGGGTCATACAATGAGCAGTTCTTC.

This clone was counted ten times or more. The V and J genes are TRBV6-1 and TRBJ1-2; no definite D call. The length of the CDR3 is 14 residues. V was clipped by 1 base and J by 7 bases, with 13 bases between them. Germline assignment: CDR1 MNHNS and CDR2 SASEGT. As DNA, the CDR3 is TGTGCCAGCAGTGAAGGCGGGGTGGGCCCTGGCTACACCTTC. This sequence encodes CASSEGGVGPGYTF.

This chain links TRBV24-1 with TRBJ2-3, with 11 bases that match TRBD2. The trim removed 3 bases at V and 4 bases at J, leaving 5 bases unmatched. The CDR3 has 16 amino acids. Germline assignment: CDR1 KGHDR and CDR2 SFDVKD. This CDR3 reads CATSDPSGGRADTQYF. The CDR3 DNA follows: TGTGCCACCAGTGATCCTAGCGGGGGGAGGGCAGATACGCAGTATTTT.

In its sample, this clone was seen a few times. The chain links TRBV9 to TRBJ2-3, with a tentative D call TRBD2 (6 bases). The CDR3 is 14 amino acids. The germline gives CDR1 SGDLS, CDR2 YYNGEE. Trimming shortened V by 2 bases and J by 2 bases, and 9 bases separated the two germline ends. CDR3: CASSVDYPTDTQYF. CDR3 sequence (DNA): TGTGCCAGCAGCGTGGACTATCCCACAGATACGCAGTATTTT.

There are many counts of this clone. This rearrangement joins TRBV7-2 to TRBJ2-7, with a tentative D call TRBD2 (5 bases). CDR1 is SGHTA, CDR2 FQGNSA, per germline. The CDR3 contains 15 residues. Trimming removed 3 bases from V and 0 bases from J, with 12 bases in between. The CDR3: CASSFRGSNSYEQYF. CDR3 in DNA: TGTGCCAGCAGCTTTCGGGGATCAAACTCCTACGAGCAGTACTTC.

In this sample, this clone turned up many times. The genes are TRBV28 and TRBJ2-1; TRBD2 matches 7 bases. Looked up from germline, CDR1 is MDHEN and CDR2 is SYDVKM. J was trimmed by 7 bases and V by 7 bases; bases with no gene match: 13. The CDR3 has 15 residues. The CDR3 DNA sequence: TGTGCCAGCATTTGGGGGGGGACTCGAGGGAATGAGCAGTTCTTC. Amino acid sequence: CASIWGGTRGNEQFF. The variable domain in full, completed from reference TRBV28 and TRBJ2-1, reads DVKVTQSSRYLVKRTGEKVFLECVQDMDHENMFWYRQDPGLGLRLIYFSYDVKMKEKGDIPEGYSVSREKKERFSLILESASTNQTSMYLCASIWGGTRGNEQFFGPGTRLTVL.

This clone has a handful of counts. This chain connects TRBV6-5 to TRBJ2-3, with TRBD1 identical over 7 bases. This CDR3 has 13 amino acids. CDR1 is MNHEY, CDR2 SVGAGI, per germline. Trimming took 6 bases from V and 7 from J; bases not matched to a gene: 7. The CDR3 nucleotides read TGTGCCAGCAGGACAGGGCGGTTTTATACGCAGTATTTT. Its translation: CASRTGRFYTQYF.

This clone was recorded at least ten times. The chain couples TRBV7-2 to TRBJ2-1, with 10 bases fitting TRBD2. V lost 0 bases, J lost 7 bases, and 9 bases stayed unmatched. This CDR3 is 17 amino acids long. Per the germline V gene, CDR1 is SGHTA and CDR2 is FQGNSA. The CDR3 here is CASSLARSSGSQNEQFF. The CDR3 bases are TGTGCCAGCAGCTTAGCGCGGTCTAGCGGGAGTCAAAATGAGCAGTTCTTC.

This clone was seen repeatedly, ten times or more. The DNA of the CDR3 is TGTGCCAGCAGTCTGCCGACTCAGACCTACGAGCAGTACTTC. Translation: CASSLPTQTYEQYF. V and J are TRBV6-1 and TRBJ2-7, with D hard to call. Trimming took off 5 bases at V and 2 bases at J, with 13 bases between the two ends. This CDR3 region has 14 residues. Germline V CDR1 and CDR2: MNHNS, SASEGT.